The clone carrying this T cell receptor (beta chain) was recorded once. The sample comes from a study of blood T cell repertoires in COVID-19. At the level of the study: Some COVID-19 samples were acute and others convalescent; all came from the United States, Italy and Spain. T cells, B-cell-depleted T cells, or PBMCs provided the cDNA or gDNA that served as material.

Data came from immunoSEQ multiplex PCR; TCRdb stores just in-frame clones and leaves some out. The table lists about 160,000 clones, approximately 84% of them singletons, with approximately 1.1% in the top ten. Per the germline V gene, CDR1 is MNHEY and CDR2 is SVGEGT. The CDR3 runs 18 residues. V lost 2 bases, J lost 0 bases, and 18 bases lay in between. The receptor's source is a man between 35 and 55 years old with acute or convalescent COVID-19. The rearrangement links TRBV6-2 or TRBV6-3 to TRBJ2-3; D remains unclear. Sequencing used peripheral blood. The CDR3, as DNA: TGTGCCAGCAGTTACGTAGTTGGCAGGCCCACTAGCACAGATACGCAGTATTTT. Encoded protein: CASSYVVGRPTSTDTQYF.